The next 22 T cell receptor beta chains were all read from a single sample in a study of shared clonotypes between healthy human individuals. CD45RO-negative CD8 cells positively selected for CCR7 made up the naive population, which excluded terminally differentiated effector memory CD45RA+ cells. The repertoire was sequenced with immunoSEQ multiplex PCR; TCRdb's copy has only in-frame clones and lacks some. This sample carries hundreds of thousands of clones, 96% of them seen once, and the ten largest clones take about 0.22%. Source material: naive CD8+ T cells sorted from blood. These receptors all come from a man aged 25 to 40 in good health.

This chain connects TRBV7-9 to TRBJ2-1; tentatively, D is TRBD1 (6 bases). V was shortened by 2 bases and J by 3 bases, with 14 bases between the two germline ends. Germline-derived CDR1 and CDR2 are SEHNR and FQNEAQ (reference sequence). The CDR3 runs 16 residues. CDR3 DNA: TGTGCCAGCAGCTTACGTACAGGGACATACTACAATGAGCAGTTCTTC. This sequence encodes CASSLRTGTYYNEQFF.

This clone was detected only once. The chain links TRBV19 to TRBJ1-1; D is uncertain. Looked up from germline, CDR1 is LNHDA and CDR2 is SQIVND (reference sequence). V was cut by 5 bases and J by 1 base, with 14 bases left in between. CDR3 size: 15 residues. CDR3 bases: TGTGCCAGTAGTGATCCGGGGTGGGCGAACACTGAAGCTTTCTTT. Its translation: CASSDPGWANTEAFF.

This clone was seen once. The chain combines TRBV11-3 with TRBJ2-7; a weak D match, TRBD2 (7 bases). The CDR3 is made up of 14 amino acids. V lost 5 bases and J lost 7, with 18 bases in between. Germline V lookup: CDR1 SGHNT, CDR2 YENEEA. The CDR3 coding sequence is TGTGCCAGCAGCCTCAGAGGGGGGGCGAGAGAGCAGTACTTC. It specifies CASSLRGGAREQYF.

V gene TRBV7-9 combines with J gene TRBJ2-3, with TRBD2 matching 13 bases. Germline trimming cut 4 bases from V and 2 bases from J; bases unmatched to any gene: 3. Germline V gene sequence: CDR1 SEHNR, CDR2 FQNEAQ (reference sequence). The CDR3 totals 16 residues. CDR3 sequence reads: CASSWGLAGNTDTQYF. The CDR3, as DNA: TGTGCCAGCAGCTGGGGACTAGCGGGGAACACAGATACGCAGTATTTT.

The chain links TRBV29-1 to TRBJ1-2; D gene ambiguous. Germline V CDR1 and CDR2: SQVTM, ANQGSEA. CDR3 length: 13 residues. Trimming shortened V by 2 bases and J by 2 bases, and 9 bases separated the two germline ends. CDR3 coding DNA: TGCAGCGTTGAACGGGAATTCAACTATGGCTACACCTTC. This encodes CSVEREFNYGYTF.

The count of this clone is one. V gene TRBV28 combines with J gene TRBJ1-5; D call uncertain. The CDR3 contains 12 residues. Germline V gene lookup returns CDR1 MDHEN and CDR2 SYDVKM. Trimming took 7 bases from V and 4 from J, leaving 8 bases between them. The CDR3 sequence is CASTSQNQPQHF. CDR3 nucleotide sequence: TGTGCCAGCACGTCACAGAATCAGCCCCAGCATTTT. The full variable domain, completed using reference TRBV28 and TRBJ1-5, is DVKVTQSSRYLVKRTGEKVFLECVQDMDHENMFWYRQDPGLGLRLIYFSYDVKMKEKGDIPEGYSVSREKKERFSLILESASTNQTSMYLCASTSQNQPQHFGDGTRLSIL.

The chain combines TRBV27 with TRBJ1-1; possible D gene TRBD1, 5 bases. The germline gives CDR1 MNHEY, CDR2 SMNVEV (reference sequence). This CDR3 has 21 residues. V was cut by 6 bases and J by 3 bases, with 35 bases left in between. CDR3 region: CASSAILGSSPSLGGDTEAFF. In nucleotides, the CDR3 is TGTGCCAGCAGCGCCATTCTCGGGAGCAGTCCCTCTTTGGGGGGAGACACTGAAGCTTTCTTT.

The chain employs TRBV21-1 and TRBJ2-3. TRBV21-1 is an annotated pseudogene. The CDR3 loop spans 16 amino acids. The chain's CDR3 is CASSPPPEVPTDTQYF. In DNA, the CDR3 is TGTGCCAGCAGCCCTCCACCGGAAGTCCCCACAGATACGCAGTATTTT.

CDR3 coding DNA: TGTGCCAGCTCACCACTTCCCGGACTCGCCTCCTACGAGCAGTACTTC. Protein sequence: CASSPLPGLASYEQYF. The chain joins TRBV18 to TRBJ2-7, with D possibly TRBD2 on 5 matching bases. This CDR3 is 16 amino acids long. CDR1 is KGHSH and CDR2 is LQKENI in the germline V gene. V lost 1 base, J lost 0 bases, and 13 bases lay in between.

The chain carries TRBV14 and TRBJ2-7, with TRBD2 matching 9 bases. The CDR3 has 15 residues. The V gene end was trimmed by 3 bases and the J gene end by 3 bases; junction bases not matched to a gene: 6. In germline, CDR1 is SGHDN, CDR2 FVKESK. The CDR3 region has the DNA TGTGCCAGCAGCCAGGCGACTAGCGGTGACTACGAGCAGTACTTC. Its translation is CASSQATSGDYEQYF.

J is TRBJ1-1 and V is TRBV5-5; 12 positions agree with TRBD1. The CDR3 runs 16 residues. J was trimmed by 11 bases and V by 4 bases; bases with no gene match: 15. Germline V CDR1 and CDR2: SGHKS, YYEKEE (reference sequence). Here the CDR3 reads CASSITPGQGAFGAFF. The CDR3 nucleotides are TGTGCCAGCAGCATAACCCCGGGACAGGGGGCATTTGGGGCTTTCTTT.

The chain couples TRBV7-9 to TRBJ2-7; weak D call: TRBD2 (6 bases). This CDR3 spans 14 amino acids. In germline, CDR1 is SEHNR, CDR2 FQNEAQ (reference sequence). Deletions cut 3 bases from V and 2 bases from J, with 11 bases between. DNA of the CDR3: TGTGCCAGCAGCTTTGGGGGGATCCCCTACGAGCAGTACTTC. It codes for CASSFGGIPYEQYF. The variable domain in full, with the rest retrieved from reference TRBV7-9 and TRBJ2-7, is DTGVSQNPRHKITKRGQNVTFRCDPISEHNRLYWYRQTLGQGPEFLTYFQNEAQLEKSRLLSDRFSAERPKGSFSTLEIQRTEQGDSAMYLCASSFGGIPYEQYFGPGTRLTVT.

V and J are TRBV6-5 and TRBJ2-5; D unclear. The germline V gene encodes CDR1 MNHEY and CDR2 SVGAGI. This CDR3 is 13 amino acids long. V was clipped by 4 bases and J by 0 bases, with 6 bases between them. The CDR3 DNA is TGTGCCAGCAGTTCCCGGTACCAAGAGACCCAGTACTTC. Translation: CASSSRYQETQYF.

This chain links TRBV9 with TRBJ2-2; D is ambiguous. V was trimmed by 3 bases and J by 6 bases, leaving 12 bases between them. The V gene's germline CDR1 is SGDLS and CDR2 YYNGEE. This CDR3 contains 14 residues. The chain's CDR3 is CASSATGRAGELFF. CDR3 sequence (DNA): TGTGCCAGCAGCGCTACTGGCAGAGCCGGGGAGCTGTTTTTT.

This chain connects TRBV27 to TRBJ2-3; D might be TRBD1 (6 bases). This CDR3 has 16 amino acids. With 3 bases removed from V and 1 base from J, the gap between germline ends came to 14 bases. Germline-derived CDR1 and CDR2 are MNHEY and SMNVEV (reference sequence). The CDR3 DNA reads as TGTGCCAGCAGTTTCGACCAGACAGGCCGCACAGATACGCAGTATTTT. Residues: CASSFDQTGRTDTQYF.

The V gene is TRBV7-9, the J gene TRBJ2-7; D is possibly TRBD1 (6 bases). This CDR3 contains 13 residues. The germline V and J ends were trimmed by 6 bases and 6 bases, with 15 bases remaining between them. Germline values: CDR1 SEHNR, CDR2 FQNEAQ (reference sequence). CDR3 region: CASSNPGVGEQYF. DNA for the CDR3: TGTGCCAGCAGTAACCCAGGGGTGGGCGAGCAGTACTTC.

This sequence joins TRBV13 and TRBJ1-4, with D uncertain. The CDR3 totals 19 residues. Germline-derived CDR1 and CDR2 are PRHDT and FYEKMQ (reference sequence). Trimming shortened V by 2 bases and J by 6 bases, and 25 bases separated the two germline ends. CDR3 sequence: CASSLNIGPVRAEDEKLFF. The CDR3 DNA reads as TGTGCCAGCAGCTTAAACATAGGGCCAGTTCGTGCTGAAGATGAAAAACTGTTTTTT.

The V call is TRBV10-2, the J call TRBJ1-1, with 8 nucleotides matching TRBD1. With 4 bases clipped from V and 4 bases from J, the junction kept 5 bases outside the gene matches. The CDR3 covers 14 residues. Looked up from germline, CDR1 is WSHSY and CDR2 is SAAADI. CDR3 sequence: CASSAGGPGTEAFF. In DNA form, the CDR3 reads TGCGCCAGCAGTGCAGGGGGCCCGGGCACTGAAGCTTTCTTT.

The V gene is TRBV10-2, the J gene TRBJ2-7; 11 nucleotides agree with TRBD2. Trimming at V came to 3 bases and at J to 3 bases, leaving 7 bases not matched to a gene. The length of the CDR3 is 16 residues. CDR1 and CDR2 (germline): WSHSY, SAAADI. The CDR3 DNA follows: TGCGCCAGCAGTGAACCGACTAGCGGGATTCGCTACGAGCAGTACTTC. It is translated as CASSEPTSGIRYEQYF.

This chain joins TRBV7-9 and TRBJ1-1; the D is unclear. Trimming removed 1 base at V and 6 bases at J, with 6 bases between. Germline CDR1 is SEHNR and CDR2 is FQNEAQ (reference sequence). This CDR3 has 12 residues. CDR3 in amino acids: CASSLGSPEAFF. CDR3 coding DNA: TGTGCCAGCAGCTTAGGGAGTCCTGAAGCTTTCTTT.

The chain is built from TRBV28 and TRBJ2-7; 7 bases are a match to TRBD1. The V gene end was trimmed by 2 bases and the J gene end by 7 bases; junction bases not matched to a gene: 8. Germline-derived CDR1 and CDR2 are MDHEN and SYDVKM. The CDR3 runs to 14 residues. CDR3 DNA sequence: TGTGCCAGCAGTTTAGGGACAGCCTCTAGTGAGCAGTACTTC. Protein sequence: CASSLGTASSEQYF.

V gene TRBV6-1 combines with J gene TRBJ2-7; no firm D call. CDR3 length: 15 amino acids. V dropped 3 bases and J dropped 1 base, with 13 bases sitting between them. The V gene's germline CDR1 is MNHNS and CDR2 SASEGT. The CDR3 loop is CASSDPWGRSYEQYF. For the CDR3, the DNA is TGTGCCAGCAGTGATCCCTGGGGTCGGTCCTACGAGCAGTACTTC.